The present T cell receptor (beta chain) was sequenced within a study of blood T cells in healthy people across ages. Study-level results: Diversity was higher, and naive CD4+ cells more numerous, in long-lived donors than in aged donors.

Primed by a sample-barcoded 5' primer and a J-beta primer mix, a second PCR proceeded for 7 to 11 cycles. Each cDNA molecule received a tag from a template-switch adaptor that had 12 random nucleotides. From the 5' RACE reads, TCRdb called clonotypes with MiXCR, one entry per CDR3 protein. The sample contains over 700,000 distinct CDR3 sequences, about 55% of which appear only once. This clonotype was seen just once. The antigen is unknown. Losses at the gene ends were 9 bases for V and 7 bases for J; bases not matched to a gene: 13. The CDR3 length is 14 residues. From germline, CDR1 is MDHEN and CDR2 SYDVKM.

Sequenced input: blood. The rearrangement uses TRBV28 and TRBJ2-7, with 9 bases aligning to TRBD2. The sequence came from a man aged 80 or over in good health. CDR3 sequence: CASSRTSATGEQYF. For the CDR3, the DNA is TGTGCCAGTAGTCGGACTAGCGCTACCGGGGAGCAGTACTTC.